This T cell receptor (beta chain) derives from a study of blood T cell repertoires in COVID-19. Authors' processing steps: Amplifying reference gene primers gave estimates of nucleated cell counts. Clones were read by immunoSEQ multiplex PCR, and TCRdb kept only the in-frame ones, dropping some. The V and J calls and clone size are taken from that table; D and trimming were inferred from the DNA. The sample shows 50,000 to 65,000 clones, 88% of them seen only once. Germline V gene sequence: CDR1 MNHEY, CDR2 SMNVEV (reference sequence). The CDR3 runs to 19 residues. J gave up 0 bases and V 5 bases, and 15 bases lay outside the gene matches.

The clonotype was recovered from a man aged 65 to 85 with acute or convalescent COVID-19. The source material was peripheral blood. V is TRBV27 and J is TRBJ1-2, with 10 bases aligning to TRBD1. For the CDR3, the DNA is TGTGCCAGCAGTCCACAACTCCACCCCGGGACAGGGGCTAACTATGGCTACACCTTC. It codes for CASSPQLHPGTGANYGYTF.